Below, one T cell receptor (beta chain) is given with its context. Its antigen is not known. CD8 cells classed as naive were CD45RO-negative and positively selected for CCR7, excluding terminally differentiated effector memory CD45RA+ cells. Donors, healthy HIV-negative adults, lacked recent acute infections or vaccinations. Assay: immunoSEQ multiplex PCR; the TCRdb copy retains only in-frame clones and omits some. The profile covers about 2.2 million clones, with around 93% appearing a single time and more than 1.5% taken by the ten largest. This CDR3 comprises 15 residues. Germline assignment: CDR1 SGHRS and CDR2 YFSETQ. V lost 4 bases and J lost 1, with 12 bases in between. This entry is derived from a study of shared clonotypes between healthy human individuals. Overall study: Two female and a few male donors aged 18 to 49 were enrolled. Study results and limitations: Generation of non-shared clonotypes was less probable than generation of clonotypes shared by all four donors. Though the depth was large, rarefaction showed that sorted-subset sequencing was incomplete.

The receptor was derived from a man aged 18 to 29 in good health. Some clones in this sample may be carry-over from other donors' samples. The V call is TRBV5-1, the J call TRBJ1-3, with unresolved D. Sequencing used naive CD8+ T cells from PBMCs. This CDR3 is CASSTARESGNTIYF. CDR3 DNA sequence: TGCGCCAGCAGCACAGCGCGGGAATCTGGAAACACCATATATTTT.